Here is one T cell receptor beta chain with its context. Its cognate antigen is unknown. Other DNA sequences of this sample code for an identical CDR3. This record belongs to a study of cytomegalovirus exposure and HLA in healthy donors. PCR was performed using 60 Vbeta and 13 Jbeta primers. Only in-frame clones appear in the TCRdb table, and some are missing; sequencing was by immunoSEQ multiplex PCR. The profile covers about 190,000 clones, with roughly four fifths appearing a single time and less than 4% taken by the ten largest. Overall study results and limits: Later genetic work tied a missense DCLRE1C variant to beta-chain V and J trimming. An analysis done earlier found most TCR beta V segments productive about 87% or about 30% of the time. Later analysis indicated greater clonal expansion among HLA-associated TCR beta chains than among equally common other chains.

The germline V gene encodes CDR1 SNHLY and CDR2 FYNNEI. CDR3 size: 16 residues. Germline trimming cut 3 bases from V and 1 base from J; bases unmatched to any gene: 4. Source material: PBMCs. The sequence was collected from a woman aged 25-40 years in good health and CMV-seropositive. The V and J genes are TRBV2 and TRBJ2-1; 9 nucleotides line up with TRBD2. The CDR3 nucleotides are TGTGCCAGCAGTGAGAAAGGACTAGCGTCCTACAATGAGCAGTTCTTC. Its protein product is CASSEKGLASYNEQFF.